This TCR beta chain was identified in a study of Tregs in tolerant kidney transplant recipients. General study findings and limits: For some patients, primers changed over time, blocking nucleotide-level comparison.

Unstimulated regulatory T cells (CD4+CD25+CD127-), CD4+CD25- non-regulatory cells, CD4 and CD8 cells were FACS-sorted from thawed PBMCs. The method was immunoSEQ multiplex PCR; TCRdb's version includes in-frame clones alone and lacks a portion of them. The sample holds tens of thousands of clones. As for this clone: No antigen is known for it. An end of the junction differs from the germline gene, which may be a read error. The read stops 3 residues short of the end of the CDR3; the missing end is completed from the germline J gene.

Germline CDR1 and CDR2: SGHTA and FQGNSA. The CDR3 extends over 13 amino acids. The chain uses TRBV7-2 and TRBJ2-7; possibly TRBD2 for D (5 bases). This receptor was identified in a human donor who received a combined kidney and bone marrow transplant. The source material was CD8+ T cells from blood, sampled before the transplant. CDR3 sequence: CASSLLASSEQYF. CDR3 DNA (partial): TGTGCCAGCAGCTTACTAGCCTCCTCCGAG.